This T cell receptor (beta chain) was observed in a study of shared clonotypes between healthy human individuals. This CDR3 is 12 amino acids long. V was cut by 2 bases and J by 7 bases, with 6 bases left in between. CDR1 is MDHEN, CDR2 SYDVKM, per germline. Only Caucasian adults living in Nashville, Tennessee made up the donor group. A split of CD4+ cells into CD45RA+ naive and CD45RA-negative memory subsets was performed. The study ran the assay at deep level. Assay: immunoSEQ multiplex PCR; the TCRdb copy retains only in-frame clones and omits some. The table shows around 1.5 million clones, with around 98% occurring only once.

The sequencing input was naive CD4+ T cells sorted from blood. Subset reported: CD45RA+ positively selected. This TCR derives from a young man in good health. V gene TRBV28 combines with J gene TRBJ2-1; D is possibly TRBD2 (5 bases). CDR3 DNA: TGTGCCAGCAGTTTAAGGACTAATGAGCAGTTCTTC. Translating it yields CASSLRTNEQFF.